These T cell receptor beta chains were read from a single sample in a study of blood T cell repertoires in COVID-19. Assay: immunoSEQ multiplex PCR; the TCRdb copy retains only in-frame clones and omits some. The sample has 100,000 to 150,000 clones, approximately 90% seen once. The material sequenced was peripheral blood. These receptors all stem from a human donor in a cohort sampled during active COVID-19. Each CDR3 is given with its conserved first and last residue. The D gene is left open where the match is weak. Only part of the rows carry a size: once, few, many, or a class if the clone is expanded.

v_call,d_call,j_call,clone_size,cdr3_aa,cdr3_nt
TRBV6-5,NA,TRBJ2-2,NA,CASRPSDSRGELFF,TGTGCCAGCAGGCCTTCTGACTCGAGAGGGGAGCTGTTTTTT
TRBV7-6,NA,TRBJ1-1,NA,CASSPQREMNTEAFF,TGTGCCAGCAGCCCCCAGAGGGAGATGAACACTGAAGCTTTCTTT
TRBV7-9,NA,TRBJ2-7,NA,CASSPGSYEQYF,TGTGCCAGCAGCCCGGGGTCCTACGAGCAGTACTTC
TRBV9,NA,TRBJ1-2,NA,CASSVAATGRGYTF,TGTGCCAGCAGCGTAGCTGCCACGGGTCGTGGCTACACCTTC
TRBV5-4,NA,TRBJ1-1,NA,CASSPRGGLGAFF,TGTGCCAGCAGCCCCCGCGGGGGGCTAGGGGCTTTCTTT
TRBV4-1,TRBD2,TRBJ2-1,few,CASSQALAGNYNEQFF,TGCGCCAGCAGCCAGGCACTAGCGGGAAACTACAATGAGCAGTTCTTC
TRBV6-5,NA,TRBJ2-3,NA,CASRLQGSTDTQYF,TGTGCCAGTAGATTACAGGGTAGCACAGATACGCAGTATTTT
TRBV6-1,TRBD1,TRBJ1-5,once,CASSVAYQGGSNQPQHF,TGTGCCAGCAGTGTTGCATACCAAGGGGGCAGCAATCAGCCCCAGCATTTT
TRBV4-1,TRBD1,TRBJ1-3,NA,CASSALRGTGVFSGNTIYF,TGCGCCAGCAGCGCTCTCCGGGGGACAGGGGTTTTCTCTGGAAACACCATATATTTT
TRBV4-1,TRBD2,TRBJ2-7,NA,CASSATASGGKSYEQYF,TGCGCCAGCAGCGCAACCGCTAGCGGGGGGAAGTCCTACGAGCAGTACTTC
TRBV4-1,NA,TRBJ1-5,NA,CASSPSTGNNQPQHF,TGCGCCAGCAGCCCAAGTACAGGGAACAATCAGCCCCAGCATTTT
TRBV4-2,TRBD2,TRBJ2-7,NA,CASSQVGTIEQYF,TGTGCCAGCAGCCAAGTCGGGACTATCGAGCAGTACTTC
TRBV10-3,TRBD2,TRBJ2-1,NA,CAARSGGAGDEQFF,TGTGCCGCCCGTAGCGGGGGGGCCGGGGATGAGCAGTTCTTC
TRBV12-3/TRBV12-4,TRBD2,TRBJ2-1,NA,CASSRGTKQFF,TGTGCCAGCAGCCGCGGGACTAAGCAGTTCTTC
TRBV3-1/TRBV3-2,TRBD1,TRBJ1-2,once,CASSQARDRGLGYTF,TGTGCCAGCAGCCAAGCCCGGGACAGGGGCTTGGGCTACACCTTC
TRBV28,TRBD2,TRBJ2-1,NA,CASSFGLAGVNEQFF,TGTGCCAGCAGTTTTGGACTAGCGGGAGTCAATGAGCAGTTCTTC
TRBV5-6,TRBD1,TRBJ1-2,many,CASSPGQGHYGYTF,TGTGCCAGCAGCCCGGGACAGGGGCACTATGGCTACACCTTC